The present T cell receptor (beta chain) was sequenced within a study of identical twins. TCRdb independently ran MiXCR on the 5' RACE reads; one entry per CDR3 protein. The table records about 810,000 distinct CDR3 sequences, approximately 13% of them present only once. A few counts support this clonotype. A further study also used this sample, focusing on yellow fever vaccine responses in identical twins.

Sequenced: PBMCs. The sequence came from a woman under 30 in good health.

The CDR3 sequence: CASSQVVRGVTGELFF. CDR3 sequence (DNA): TGCGCCAGCAGCCAAGTCGTCAGGGGGGTCACCGGGGAGCTGTTTTTT. The gene calls are TRBV4-1 and TRBJ2-2; D may be TRBD1 (7 bases). The V end was cut by 1 base, the J end by 4 bases, with 13 bases between. CDR3 size: 16 residues. From germline, CDR1 is MGHRA and CDR2 YSYEKL.